The rows below give T cell receptor beta chains drawn from one sample of a study of blood T cell repertoires in COVID-19. Profiled with immunoSEQ multiplex PCR; TCRdb holds only in-frame clones, not every one. The data contain roughly 500,000 clones, roughly 88% of them seen just once; the ten biggest clones take up 3% to 3.5%. Sequenced input: peripheral blood. These receptors came from a human donor in a cohort sampled during active COVID-19. The CDR3 runs from the conserved cysteine through the conserved F or W. A D gene is named only where the DNA matches it firmly. Size is stated for part of the rows, as once, few or many counts, or as a class when the clone is expanded.

>TRBV30|.|TRBJ2-3|.
CAWSVPGTDTQYF
TGTGCCTGGAGTGTCCCAGGCACAGATACGCAGTATTTT
>TRBV28|few|TRBJ1-6|.
CASNIVGQGAHF
.
>TRBV6-5|.|TRBJ2-7|.
CASSRGDEQYF
TGTGCCAGCAGTAGGGGCGACGAGCAGTACTTC
>TRBV6-5|once|TRBJ1-2|.
CASRPKARGYGYTF
TGTGCCAGCAGGCCCAAGGCCCGGGGATATGGCTACACCTTC
>TRBV27|.|TRBJ2-5|TRBD2
CASSSPAGVEETQYF
TGTGCCAGCAGTTCCCCAGCGGGAGTAGAAGAGACCCAGTACTTC
>TRBV3-1/TRBV3-2|.|TRBJ2-1|.
CASTSGQTYNEQFF
TGTGCCAGCACCTCCGGACAGACCTACAATGAGCAGTTCTTC
>TRBV7-3|.|TRBJ2-4|TRBD1
CASSKSGGAGNIQYF
TGTGCCAGCAGCAAATCAGGGGGCGCGGGCAACATTCAGTACTTC
>TRBV19|.|TRBJ2-7|TRBD1
CASSSHRGRTYEQYF
TGTGCCAGTAGTTCCCACAGGGGAAGGACCTACGAGCAGTACTTC
>TRBV28|.|TRBJ2-1|.
CASSLLGGTVSNEQFF
TGTGCCAGCAGCCTCCTCGGGGGAACCGTCTCCAATGAGCAGTTCTTC
>TRBV11-2|.|TRBJ1-4|.
CASSLSATNEKLFF
TGTGCCAGCAGCTTGAGTGCAACTAATGAAAAACTGTTTTTT
>TRBV19|.|TRBJ2-3|.
CASSMFEDATDTQYF
TGTGCCAGTAGTATGTTTGAGGATGCGACTGATACGCAGTATTTT
>TRBV3-1/TRBV3-2|.|TRBJ2-7|.
CASSQGPNQPEQYF
TGTGCCAGCAGCCAAGGGCCCAACCAACCCGAGCAGTACTTC
>TRBV7-7|.|TRBJ2-1|.
CASSSRSQAPWDEQFF
TGTGCTAGCAGCTCCCGATCGCAGGCCCCGTGGGATGAGCAGTTCTTC
>TRBV3-1/TRBV3-2|.|TRBJ2-3|TRBD2
CASSPTTSGVLGTDTQYF
TGTGCCAGCAGCCCCACGACTAGCGGGGTCCTTGGCACAGATACGCAGTATTTT
>TRBV19|.|TRBJ1-1|.
CASSTTTANTEAFF
TGTGCCAGTAGTACCACGACAGCGAACACTGAAGCTTTCTTT
>TRBV19|.|TRBJ2-6|TRBD2
CASSNGGARGANVLTF
TGTGCCAGTAGTAACGGGGGGGCGAGAGGGGCCAACGTCCTGACTTTC
>TRBV28|once|TRBJ1-1|.
CASSRGEAFF
TGTGCCAGCAGCAGGGGTGAAGCTTTCTTT
>TRBV3-1/TRBV3-2|once|TRBJ1-3|TRBD1
CASSPILGTGGEIERNTIYF
TGTGCCAGCAGCCCGATCCTCGGGACAGGGGGCGAAATTGAAAGAAACACCATATATTTT
>TRBV2|once|TRBJ2-3|TRBD2
CASSPDSGEGTDTQYF
TGTGCCAGCAGTCCTGATAGCGGGGAGGGCACAGATACGCAGTATTTT
>TRBV6-5|.|TRBJ1-2|.
CASSPTPGVTYGYTF
TGTGCCAGCAGTCCAACTCCGGGGGTTACTTATGGCTACACCTTC
>TRBV27|few|TRBJ2-1|TRBD1
CATLRTGANEQFF
TGTGCCACCTTACGGACAGGGGCCAATGAGCAGTTCTTC
>TRBV7-2|.|TRBJ1-2|.
CASSFNREGRYYGYTF
TGTGCCAGCAGCTTCAACAGGGAAGGTCGTTACTATGGCTACACCTTC
>TRBV21-1|.|TRBJ1-5|.
CASIRGESLNQPQHF
TGTGCCAGCATCCGGGGGGAAAGTCTAAATCAGCCCCAGCATTTT
>TRBV7-2|.|TRBJ1-3|TRBD1
CASSSYRGENTIYF
TGTGCCAGCAGCTCCTACAGGGGGGAAAACACCATATATTTT
>TRBV29-1|.|TRBJ2-7|.
CSVGLLTGSYEQYF
TGCAGCGTTGGGCTTCTTACGGGCTCCTACGAGCAGTACTTC
>TRBV27|.|TRBJ2-5|.
CATKELRGQETQYF
TGTGCCACTAAGGAGCTCCGGGGTCAAGAGACCCAGTACTTC
>TRBV7-9|.|TRBJ2-7|TRBD1
CASSLRGAWTGEYEQYF
TGTGCCAGCAGCTTACGTGGAGCTTGGACAGGGGAGTACGAGCAGTACTTC
>TRBV29-1|.|TRBJ1-1|TRBD1
CSVPGTAGHGGTEAFF
TGCAGCGTCCCCGGGACAGCGGGCCACGGGGGCACTGAAGCTTTCTTT
>TRBV9|.|TRBJ1-1|TRBD1
CASSPGGIGKTEAFF
TGTGCCAGCAGCCCAGGGGGCATCGGAAAAACTGAAGCTTTCTTT
>TRBV5-1|once|TRBJ1-4|TRBD1
CASSLETGGNEKLFF
TGCGCCAGCAGCTTGGAAACAGGGGGTAATGAAAAACTGTTTTTT
>TRBV7-2|.|TRBJ1-2|.
CASTQTGINGYTF
TGTGCCAGCACCCAAACAGGAATAAATGGCTACACCTTC
>TRBV6-6|.|TRBJ2-7|TRBD2
CASSYGTSGTHEQYF
TGTGCCAGCAGTTACGGGACTAGCGGGACCCACGAGCAGTACTTC
>TRBV12-3/TRBV12-4|.|TRBJ2-3|.
CASSRADTQYF
TGTGCCAGCAGCCGTGCAGATACGCAGTATTTT
>TRBV6-6|.|TRBJ2-2|TRBD2
CASILAVNTGELFF
TGTGCCAGCATTCTAGCGGTAAACACCGGGGAGCTGTTTTTT
>TRBV5-1|.|TRBJ2-5|TRBD2
CASSLLGLAGVETQYF
TGCGCCAGCAGCTTGTTAGGACTAGCGGGAGTAGAGACCCAGTACTTC
>TRBV5-4|.|TRBJ2-1|TRBD2
CASSFRLAGLDEQFF
TGTGCCAGCAGCTTTAGACTAGCGGGGTTGGATGAGCAGTTCTTC
>TRBV19|.|TRBJ2-3|TRBD1
CASRQGSTDTQYF
TGTGCCAGCCGACAGGGGAGCACAGATACGCAGTATTTT
>TRBV30|.|TRBJ1-3|.
CAWSLGSPGNTIYF
TGTGCCTGGAGTTTGGGGAGTCCTGGAAACACCATATATTTT
>TRBV29-1|.|TRBJ1-1|.
CSARPGSAHTEAFF
TGCAGCGCCCGTCCGGGGTCAGCCCACACTGAAGCTTTCTTT
>TRBV30|.|TRBJ2-7|.
CAWSVEREPNYEQYF
TGTGCCTGGAGTGTAGAACGGGAACCGAACTACGAGCAGTACTTC
>TRBV6-6|.|TRBJ2-2|.
CASATGGGLSTGELFF
TGTGCCAGCGCCACGGGTGGGGGACTCAGCACCGGGGAGCTGTTTTTT
>TRBV19|.|TRBJ1-3|.
CASNGSPPGNTIYF
TGTGCCTCCAACGGTTCTCCTCCTGGAAACACCATATATTTT